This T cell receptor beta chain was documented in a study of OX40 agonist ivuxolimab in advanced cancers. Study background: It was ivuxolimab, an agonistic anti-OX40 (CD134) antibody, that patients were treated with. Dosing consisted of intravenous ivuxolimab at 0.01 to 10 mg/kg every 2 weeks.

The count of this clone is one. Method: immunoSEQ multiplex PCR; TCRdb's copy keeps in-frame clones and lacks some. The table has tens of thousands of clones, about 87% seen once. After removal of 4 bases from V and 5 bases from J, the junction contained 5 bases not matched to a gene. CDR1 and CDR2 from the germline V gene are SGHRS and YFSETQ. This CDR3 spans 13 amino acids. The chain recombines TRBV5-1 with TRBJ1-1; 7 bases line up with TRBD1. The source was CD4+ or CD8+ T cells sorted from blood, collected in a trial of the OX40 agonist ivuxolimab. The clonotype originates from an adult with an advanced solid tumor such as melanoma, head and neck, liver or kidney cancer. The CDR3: CASSLTRGTEAFF. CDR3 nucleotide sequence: TGCGCCAGCAGCCTTACCAGGGGGACTGAAGCTTTCTTT.